These T cell receptor beta chains were read from a single sample in a study of blood T cell repertoires in COVID-19. Sequencing used immunoSEQ multiplex PCR; TCRdb keeps in-frame clones, though not all of them. The sample shows about 360,000 clones, roughly four fifths of them seen only once. Sequenced input: peripheral blood. These receptor sequences come from a human donor with acute or convalescent COVID-19. The donor label of this sample is uncertain. Both conserved end residues are part of each CDR3. A D gene is named only where the DNA matches it firmly. Size is omitted from some rows. Given values are once, few, many or a class for expanded clones.

d_call	v_call	j_call	clone_size	cdr3_aa	cdr3_nt
-	TRBV5-1	TRBJ1-1	once	CASNSVRGGTEAFF	TGCGCCAGCAATTCGGTCAGGGGTGGAACTGAAGCTTTCTTT
-	TRBV25-1	TRBJ2-7	-	CASSEFGTAYF	TGTGCCAGCAGTGAATTCGGTACAGCGTACTTC
-	TRBV4-1	TRBJ1-4	-	CASSQAGATNEKLFF	TGCGCCAGCAGCCAAGCCGGTGCAACTAATGAAAAACTGTTTTTT
-	TRBV5-4	TRBJ1-1	few	CASSPPSRRGTEAFF	TGTGCCAGCAGCCCCCCCAGCAGGCGGGGCACTGAAGCTTTCTTT
TRBD1	TRBV10-3	TRBJ1-1	-	CAISRTGSNTEAFF	TGTGCCATCAGTAGGACAGGGTCGAACACTGAAGCTTTCTTT
-	TRBV3-1/TRBV3-2	TRBJ1-3	-	CASSQSVSGNTIYF	TGTGCCAGCAGCCAATCAGTCTCTGGAAACACCATATATTTT
-	TRBV19	TRBJ2-7	-	CASSRGTAYEQYF	TGTGCCAGTAGTCGTGGCACCGCCTACGAGCAGTACTTC
TRBD1	TRBV29-1	TRBJ1-1	-	CSVGDRGLNTEAFF	TGCAGCGTCGGGGACAGGGGGTTGAACACTGAAGCTTTCTTT
-	TRBV5-6	TRBJ1-1	-	CASSSLRTEAFF	TGTGCCAGCAGCTCCCTGCGGACTGAAGCTTTCTTT
-	TRBV5-5	TRBJ1-6	once	CASSLEGSPLHF	TGTGCCAGCAGTTTAGAGGGTTCACCCCTCCACTTT
-	TRBV15	TRBJ2-1	-	CATSRDLPPVPFF	TGTGCCACCAGCAGAGATCTCCCTCCCGTTCCGTTCTTC
TRBD2	TRBV18	TRBJ2-1	-	CASSRTGTSNNEQFF	TGTGCCAGCTCGCGCACCGGGACTAGCAACAATGAGCAGTTCTTC
-	TRBV15	TRBJ1-5	-	CATSRDPNWPQHF	TGTGCCACCAGCAGAGACCCCAATTGGCCCCAGCATTTT
TRBD2	TRBV7-2	TRBJ2-5	once	CASSFPVAGGVKETQYF	TGTGCCAGCAGCTTTCCAGTAGCGGGGGGGGTCAAAGAGACCCAGTACTTC
-	TRBV5-6	TRBJ1-2	-	CASSTRHTPLINYGYTF	TGTGCCAGCAGTACCCGACATACCCCGCTCATTAACTATGGCTACACCTTC
-	TRBV28	TRBJ2-3	-	CASSLAGLPDTQYF	TGTGCCAGCAGTTTGGCAGGGCTCCCAGATACGCAGTATTTT
-	TRBV5-1	TRBJ2-1	-	CASSRSGSSYNEQFF	TGCGCCAGCAGCAGGAGCGGTAGCTCCTACAATGAGCAGTTCTTC
-	TRBV30	TRBJ1-1	-	CAWRANRYEAFF	TGTGCCTGGAGAGCCAACAGATATGAAGCTTTCTTT
-	TRBV18	TRBJ2-1	-	CASSLLSDNEQFF	TGTGCCAGCTCACTCCTCAGTGACAATGAGCAGTTCTTC
TRBD2	TRBV6-6	TRBJ2-3	-	CASSSSGGSDTQYF	TGTGCCAGCAGTTCTAGCGGGGGTTCAGATACGCAGTATTTT
-	TRBV2	TRBJ2-2	-	CASRQASNTGELFF	TGTGCCAGCAGGCAGGCCTCGAACACCGGGGAGCTGTTTTTT
TRBD2	TRBV6-5	TRBJ2-7	-	CASSYGGRASEQYF	TGTGCCAGCAGTTACGGCGGGAGGGCCTCCGAGCAGTACTTC
TRBD1	TRBV5-6	TRBJ1-1	-	CASSQTGSVNTEAFF	TGTGCCAGCAGCCAGACAGGGTCGGTGAACACTGAAGCTTTCTTT
-	TRBV7-2	TRBJ1-3	-	CASSARGRGSGNTIYF	TGTGCCAGCAGCGCCCGGGGGAGGGGGTCTGGAAACACCATATATTTT
-	TRBV27	TRBJ1-1	-	CASSLNPVNTEAFF	TGTGCCAGCAGTTTAAACCCAGTAAACACTGAAGCTTTCTTT
TRBD2	TRBV7-2	TRBJ2-1	-	CASSPTSGLRNEQFF	TGTGCCAGCAGTCCTACTAGCGGGCTCCGCAATGAGCAGTTCTTC
-	TRBV14	TRBJ1-3	-	CASSQGAPRTIYF	TGTGCCAGCAGCCAAGGAGCGCCGAGGACCATATATTTT
-	TRBV7-6	TRBJ1-4	-	CASGPQPSTNEKLFF	TGTGCCAGCGGGCCTCAGCCTTCAACTAATGAAAAACTGTTTTTT
-	TRBV27	TRBJ1-1	once	CASSFLGGGRLEAFF	TGTGCCAGCAGTTTTTTGGGGGGGGGCCGTTTAGAAGCTTTCTTT
-	TRBV24-1	TRBJ2-1	-	CATSESGRQVGEQFF	TGTGCCACCAGTGAGTCGGGTCGACAGGTGGGTGAGCAGTTCTTC
TRBD1	TRBV28	TRBJ1-2	-	CASNVQGVYGYTF	TGTGCCAGCAATGTTCAGGGGGTCTATGGCTACACCTTC
-	TRBV28	TRBJ1-5	-	CASFRGSGENQPQHF	TGTGCCAGCTTCCGGGGATCTGGGGAAAATCAGCCCCAGCATTTT
TRBD2	TRBV5-8	TRBJ2-1	once	CASRLILGLAEYNEQFF	TGTGCCAGCCGCCTCATATTGGGACTAGCGGAATACAATGAGCAGTTCTTC
TRBD2	TRBV4-1	TRBJ2-7	-	CASSLGLAVSYEQYF	TGCGCCAGCAGCCTCGGACTAGCGGTCTCCTACGAGCAGTACTTC
-	TRBV7-9	TRBJ1-1	once	CASSPIRGDTEAFF	TGTGCCAGCAGCCCCATTCGGGGAGACACTGAAGCTTTCTTT